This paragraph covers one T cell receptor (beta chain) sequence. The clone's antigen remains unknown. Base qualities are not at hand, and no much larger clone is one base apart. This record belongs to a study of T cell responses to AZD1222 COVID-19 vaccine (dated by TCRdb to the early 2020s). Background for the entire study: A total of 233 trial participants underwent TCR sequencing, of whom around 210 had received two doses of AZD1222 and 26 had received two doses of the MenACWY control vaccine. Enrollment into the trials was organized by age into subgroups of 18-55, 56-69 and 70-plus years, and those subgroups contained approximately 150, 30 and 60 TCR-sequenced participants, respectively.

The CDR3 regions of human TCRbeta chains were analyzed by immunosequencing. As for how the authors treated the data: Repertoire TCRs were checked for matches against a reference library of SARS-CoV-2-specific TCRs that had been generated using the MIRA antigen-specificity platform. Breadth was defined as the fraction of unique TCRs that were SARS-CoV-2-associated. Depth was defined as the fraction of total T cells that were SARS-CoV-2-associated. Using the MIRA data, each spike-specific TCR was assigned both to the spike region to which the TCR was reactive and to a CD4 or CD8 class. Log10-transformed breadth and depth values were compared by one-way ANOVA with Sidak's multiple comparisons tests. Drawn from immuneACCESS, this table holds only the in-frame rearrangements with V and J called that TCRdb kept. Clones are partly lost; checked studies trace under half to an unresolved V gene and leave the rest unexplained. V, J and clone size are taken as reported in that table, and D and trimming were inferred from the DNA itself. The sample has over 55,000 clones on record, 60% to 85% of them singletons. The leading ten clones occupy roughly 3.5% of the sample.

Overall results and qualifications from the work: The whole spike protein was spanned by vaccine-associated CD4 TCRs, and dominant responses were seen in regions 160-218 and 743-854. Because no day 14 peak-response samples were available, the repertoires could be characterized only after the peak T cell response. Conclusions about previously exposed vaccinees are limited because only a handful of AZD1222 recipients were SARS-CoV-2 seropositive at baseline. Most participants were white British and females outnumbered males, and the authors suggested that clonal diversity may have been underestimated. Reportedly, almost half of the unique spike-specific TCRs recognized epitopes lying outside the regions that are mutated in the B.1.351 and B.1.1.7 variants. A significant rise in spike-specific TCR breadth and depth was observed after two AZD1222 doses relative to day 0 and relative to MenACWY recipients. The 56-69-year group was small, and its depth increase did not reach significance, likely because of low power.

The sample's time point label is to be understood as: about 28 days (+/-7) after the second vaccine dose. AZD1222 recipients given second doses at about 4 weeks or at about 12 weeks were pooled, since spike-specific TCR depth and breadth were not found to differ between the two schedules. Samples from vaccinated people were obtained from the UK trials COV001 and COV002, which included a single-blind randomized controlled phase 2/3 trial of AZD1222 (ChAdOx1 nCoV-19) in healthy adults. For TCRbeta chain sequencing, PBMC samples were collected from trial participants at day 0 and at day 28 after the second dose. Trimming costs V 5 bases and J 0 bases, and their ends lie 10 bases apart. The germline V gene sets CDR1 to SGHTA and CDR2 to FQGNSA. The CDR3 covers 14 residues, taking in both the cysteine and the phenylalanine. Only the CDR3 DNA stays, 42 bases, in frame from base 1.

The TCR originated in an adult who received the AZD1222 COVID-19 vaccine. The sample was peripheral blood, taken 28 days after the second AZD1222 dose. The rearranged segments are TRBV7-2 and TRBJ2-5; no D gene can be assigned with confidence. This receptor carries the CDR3 CASSRQRNQETQYF. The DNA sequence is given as TGTGCCAGCAGCCGTCAGAGAAACCAAGAGACCCAGTACTTC.